This passage covers 20 T cell receptor beta chains from one sample sequenced in a study of cytomegalovirus exposure and HLA in healthy donors. Primers for the PCR totalled 60 Vbeta and 13 Jbeta. Only in-frame clones appear in the TCRdb table, and some are missing; sequencing was by immunoSEQ multiplex PCR. Of about 170,000 clones listed, roughly 84% were seen once; the top ten hold about 2.5%. The source material was PBMCs. The source is a man aged 30 to 39 in good health and CMV-seropositive.

This sequence joins TRBV10-3 and TRBJ2-7; 7 bases map to TRBD1. The CDR3 is 16 residues long. J gave up 3 bases and V 0 bases, and 8 bases lay outside the gene matches. CDR1 and CDR2 from the germline V gene are ENHRY and SYGVKD. The CDR3 loop reads CAISESGSGGDYEQYF. The CDR3, as DNA: TGTGCCATCAGTGAGTCAGGGTCAGGGGGTGACTACGAGCAGTACTTC.

V is TRBV7-3 and J is TRBJ1-1; the D gene is possibly TRBD1 (5 bases). V was shortened by 5 bases and J by 6 bases, with 16 bases between the two germline ends. The germline gives CDR1 SGHTA, CDR2 FQGTGA. The CDR3 has 14 residues. The CDR3 bases are TGTGCCAGCAGCCAGGGCGGGGGAAAGGCTGAAGCTTTCTTT. Its protein is CASSQGGGKAEAFF. Using reference TRBV7-3 and TRBJ1-1 for the parts outside the CDR3, the full variable domain is GAGVSQTPSNKVTEKGKYVELRCDPISGHTALYWYRQSLGQGPEFLIYFQGTGAADDSGLPNDRFFAVRPEGSVSTLKIQRTERGDSAVYLCASSQGGGKAEAFFGQGTRLTVV.

The chain combines TRBV9 with TRBJ2-5, with 8 bases fitting TRBD2. The trim removed 0 bases at V and 3 bases at J, leaving 7 bases unmatched. The CDR3 length is 16 residues. Germline-derived CDR1 and CDR2 are SGDLS and YYNGEE. The CDR3: CASSVATGGPEETQYF. The CDR3 nucleotides read TGTGCCAGCAGCGTAGCTACGGGAGGGCCAGAAGAGACCCAGTACTTC.

The chain is built from TRBV30 and TRBJ1-1; perhaps TRBD1 as D (6 bases). The germline V and J ends were trimmed by 3 bases and 5 bases, with 16 bases remaining between them. Looked up from germline, CDR1 is GTSNPN and CDR2 is SVGIG (reference sequence). CDR3 length equals 14 residues. CDR3 bases: TGTGCCTGGAGCGTCAAGGCAGGGGTTACTGAAGCTTTCTTT. Protein: CAWSVKAGVTEAFF. Variable domain in full (rest from reference TRBV30 and TRBJ1-1): SQTIHQWPATLVQPVGSPLSLECTVEGTSNPNLYWYRQAAGRGLQLLFYSVGIGQISSEVPQNLSASRPQDRQFILSSKKLLLSDSGFYLCAWSVKAGVTEAFFGQGTRLTVV.

Here the CDR3 reads CASSGPSVPETQYF. CDR3 DNA: TGTGCCAGCAGCGGCCCAAGCGTGCCCGAGACCCAGTACTTC. The rearrangement joins TRBV9 to TRBJ2-5; D uncertain. The CDR3 has 14 amino acids. Trimming cost V 3 bases and J 5 bases, with 14 bases left between them. Per germline, CDR1 SGDLS and CDR2 YYNGEE.

In DNA, the CDR3 is TGTGCCAGCAGCCCAACCTGGCAGGTTCAAGAGACCCAGTACTTC. Its protein product is CASSPTWQVQETQYF. The chain joins TRBV5-6 to TRBJ2-5, with D uncertain. Germline lookup yields CDR1 SGHDT and CDR2 YYEEEE. CDR3 length equals 15 residues. V shed 4 bases and J shed 2 bases, with 15 bases lying between them.

The rearrangement joins TRBV12-1 to TRBJ2-7; TRBD2 is the table's D call, not checked against the DNA. TRBV12-1 is recorded as a pseudogene. This CDR3 is 16 amino acids long. The CDR3 DNA reads as TGTGCCAGCAGCTCGCGGGTCCCTCAAGTTACCTACGAGCAGTACTTC. Its translation is CASSSRVPQVTYEQYF.

V gene TRBV5-5 combines with J gene TRBJ2-2; no clear D. This CDR3 has 14 amino acids. Trimming took 0 bases from V and 7 from J, leaving 10 bases between them. Germline V gives CDR1 SGHKS, CDR2 YYEKEE (reference sequence). In nucleotides, the CDR3 is TGTGCCAGCAGCTTGGATCAGAGGAGCGGGGAGCTGTTTTTT. This encodes CASSLDQRSGELFF.

This clone was found a few times. The V call is TRBV5-4, the J call TRBJ1-1; D remains ambiguous. The germline gives CDR1 SGHNT, CDR2 YYREEE (reference sequence). There are 15 residues in the CDR3. V was trimmed by 0 bases and J by 0 bases, leaving 9 bases between them. The CDR3 DNA reads as TGTGCCAGCAGCTTGGGTCTCGGGGTGAACACTGAAGCTTTCTTT. Residues: CASSLGLGVNTEAFF.

This chain connects TRBV5-1 to TRBJ2-5; tentative D call: TRBD1 (5 bases). The J call may be incorrect, as the DNA end agrees better with TRBJ2-7. The CDR3 covers 13 residues. Germline V gene sequence: CDR1 SGHRS, CDR2 YFSETQ. The CDR3 reads CASSSGPSYEQYF. CDR3 nucleotides: TGCGCCAGCAGCTCAGGGCCCTCCTACGAGCAGTACTTC.

The sample holds one count of this clone. The chain employs TRBV19 and TRBJ2-2, with 8 bases aligning to TRBD2. V lost 7 bases to trimming and J lost 5 bases; unmatched junction nucleotides: 3. The V gene's germline CDR1 is LNHDA and CDR2 SQIVND (reference sequence). The CDR3 loop spans 13 amino acids. This chain's CDR3 is CASIREGTGELFF. The CDR3 DNA is TGTGCCAGTATACGGGAGGGGACCGGGGAGCTGTTTTTT.

This sequence joins TRBV27 and TRBJ2-3, with 7 bases aligning to TRBD1. The CDR3 consists of 13 residues. V was clipped by 6 bases and J by 4 bases; unmatched bases: 4. In germline, CDR1 is MNHEY, CDR2 SMNVEV (reference sequence). The CDR3 coding sequence is TGTGCCAGCAGAACAGGGGTACCAGATACGCAGTATTTT. Its translation is CASRTGVPDTQYF.

In nucleotides, the CDR3 is TGTGCCTGGACTAGGGGTTTCTACAATGAGCAGTTCTTC. Translating it yields CAWTRGFYNEQFF. This chain connects TRBV30 to TRBJ2-1; a weak D match, TRBD1 (5 bases). CDR1 GTSNPN and CDR2 SVGIG come from the germline V gene (reference sequence). V gave up 4 bases and J gave up 3 bases, with 10 bases separating them. The CDR3 sequence is 13 residues long.

The chain uses TRBV19 and TRBJ1-5; 9 nucleotides agree with TRBD1. Trimming removed 6 bases from V and 1 base from J; junction bases left unmatched: 7. This CDR3 has 16 amino acids. CDR1 is LNHDA and CDR2 is SQIVND in the germline V gene (reference sequence). Here the CDR3 reads CASRRTGGGSNQPQHF. CDR3 sequence (DNA): TGTGCCAGTAGGCGTACAGGGGGCGGAAGCAATCAGCCCCAGCATTTT.

The genes are TRBV7-9 and TRBJ2-7, with D possibly being TRBD2 (6 bases). The V end was cut by 6 bases, the J end by 0 bases, with 9 bases between. This CDR3 has 13 amino acids. Germline CDR1 and CDR2: SEHNR and FQNEAQ (reference sequence). The CDR3 loop is CASRAGSSYEQYV. The CDR3 DNA follows: TGTGCCAGCAGGGCGGGGAGCTCCTACGAGCAGTACGTC.

This chain joins TRBV29-1 and TRBJ2-7; D is perhaps TRBD1 (5 bases). Between the trimmed V and J ends, which lost 3 bases and 7 bases, there was a span of 13 bases. CDR3 length: 12 residues. The germline V gene has CDR1 SQVTM and CDR2 ANQGSEA. DNA of the CDR3: TGCAGCGTTGACGCAGGGCCGTGGGAGCAGTACTTC. It translates to CSVDAGPWEQYF.

This clone was recorded only once. The CDR3 DNA reads as TGTGCCAGCAGCTTAAGGACAGGGTCAACGTACACGAATGAGCAGTTCTTC. Translation gives CASSLRTGSTYTNEQFF. The chain joins TRBV7-2 to TRBJ2-1; 8 bases align to TRBD1. In germline, CDR1 is SGHTA, CDR2 FQGNSA. This CDR3 region has 17 residues. V lost 2 bases and J lost 7; bases outside the gene matches: 13.

The chain employs TRBV7-9 and TRBJ2-1; TRBD2 matches at 9 bases. Germline V CDR1 and CDR2: SEHNR, FQNEAQ (reference sequence). Germline trimming cut 4 bases from V and 8 bases from J; bases unmatched to any gene: 12. CDR3 length: 16 amino acids. The CDR3 here is CASSSLFISGSDEQFF. As DNA, the CDR3 is TGTGCCAGCAGCTCACTTTTTATTAGCGGGAGCGATGAGCAGTTCTTC.

V is TRBV14 and J is TRBJ1-4; 10 bases are shared with TRBD1. This CDR3 has 14 residues. Germline lookup yields CDR1 SGHDN and CDR2 FVKESK. The V segment lost 5 bases and the J segment 7 bases; nucleotides outside the gene matches: 4. DNA of the CDR3: TGTGCCAGCAGCGACAGGGGGCGAGGTGAAAAACTGTTTTTT. Protein: CASSDRGRGEKLFF. The entire variable domain, with the rest obtained from reference TRBV14 and TRBJ1-4, is as follows: EAGVTQFPSHSVIEKGQTVTLRCDPISGHDNLYWYRRVMGKEIKFLLHFVKESKQDESGMPNNRFLAERTGGTYSTLKVQPAELEDSGVYFCASSDRGRGEKLFFGSGTQLSVL.

The CDR3 here is CSVSSGMVTDTQYF. For the CDR3, the DNA is TGCAGCGTCTCGAGCGGGATGGTCACAGATACGCAGTATTTT. This chain uses TRBV29-1 with TRBJ2-3; TRBD2 agrees at 7 bases. From germline, CDR1 is SQVTM and CDR2 ANQGSEA. The V segment lost 6 bases and the J segment 2 bases; nucleotides outside the gene matches: 8. This CDR3 comprises 14 residues.